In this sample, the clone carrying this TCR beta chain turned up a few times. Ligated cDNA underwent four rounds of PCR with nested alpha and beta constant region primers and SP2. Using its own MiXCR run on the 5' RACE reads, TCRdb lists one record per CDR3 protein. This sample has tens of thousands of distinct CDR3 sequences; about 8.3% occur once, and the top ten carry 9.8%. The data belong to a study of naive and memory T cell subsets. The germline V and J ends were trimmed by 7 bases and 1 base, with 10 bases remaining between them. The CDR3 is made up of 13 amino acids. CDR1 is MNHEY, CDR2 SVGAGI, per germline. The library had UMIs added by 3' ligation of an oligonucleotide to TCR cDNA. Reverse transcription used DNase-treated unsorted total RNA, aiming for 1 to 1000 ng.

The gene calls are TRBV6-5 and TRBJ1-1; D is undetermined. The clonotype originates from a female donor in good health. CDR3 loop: CASTGSRNTEAFF. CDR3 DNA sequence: TGTGCCAGCACTGGGAGTCGGAACACTGAAGCTTTCTTT.